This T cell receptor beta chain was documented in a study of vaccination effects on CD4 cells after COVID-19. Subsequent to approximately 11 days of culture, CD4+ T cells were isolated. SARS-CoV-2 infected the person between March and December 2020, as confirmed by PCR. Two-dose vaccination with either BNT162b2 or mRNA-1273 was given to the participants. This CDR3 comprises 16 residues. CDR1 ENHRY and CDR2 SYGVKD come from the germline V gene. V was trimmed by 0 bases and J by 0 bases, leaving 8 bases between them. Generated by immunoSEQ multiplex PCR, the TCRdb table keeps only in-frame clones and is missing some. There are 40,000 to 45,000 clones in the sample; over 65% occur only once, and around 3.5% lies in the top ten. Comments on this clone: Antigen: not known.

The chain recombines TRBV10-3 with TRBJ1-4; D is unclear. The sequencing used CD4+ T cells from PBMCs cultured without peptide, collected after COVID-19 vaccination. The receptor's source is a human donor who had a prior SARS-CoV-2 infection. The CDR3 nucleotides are TGTGCCATCAGTGAGTCGCGACTCGCAACTAATGAAAAACTGTTTTTT. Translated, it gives CAISESRLATNEKLFF.